The rows below give T cell receptor beta chains drawn from one sample of a study of cytomegalovirus exposure and HLA in healthy donors. The protocol was immunoSEQ multiplex PCR, while the TCRdb copy is restricted to in-frame clones and leaves out a portion. The top ten hold about 9.5% of the sample, which has some 34,000 clones, roughly 64% seen once. The source material was PBMCs. The source of these receptors is a man in his forties in good health and CMV-seropositive. CDR3s include the opening cysteine and the closing phenylalanine or tryptophan. A D gene is named only where the DNA matches it firmly. Where a row states a size, it is once, few, many or the class of an expanded clone; other rows omit it.

J: TRBJ1-5; V: TRBV2; length: 19; D: TRBD1; size: .; CDR3: CASSLTPGQGLYSNQPQHF; DNA: TGTGCCAGCAGTTTAACCCCGGGACAGGGACTCTATAGCAATCAGCCCCAGCATTTT
J: TRBJ2-5; V: TRBV5-1; length: 15; D: TRBD1; size: .; CDR3: CASSPGTGTGETQYF; DNA: TGCGCCAGCAGCCCCGGGACAGGGACGGGGGAGACCCAGTACTTC
J: TRBJ2-3; V: TRBV11-3; length: 12; D: .; size: once; CDR3: CASSSLTDTQYF; DNA: TGTGCCAGCAGCTCCCTCACAGATACGCAGTATTTT
J: TRBJ1-1; V: TRBV13; length: 15; D: .; size: medium-sized; CDR3: CASSHRQVTNTEAFF; DNA: TGTGCCAGCAGCCACAGACAGGTGACGAACACTGAAGCTTTCTTT
J: TRBJ2-5; V: TRBV9; length: 15; D: TRBD1; size: .; CDR3: CASSVDRDRLETQYF; DNA: TGTGCCAGCAGTGTTGACAGGGATCGGTTGGAGACCCAGTACTTC
J: TRBJ2-5; V: TRBV11-3; length: 19; D: .; size: .; CDR3: CASSSFGGTGSPSQETQYF; DNA: TGTGCCAGCAGTTCCTTTGGGGGGACGGGGTCTCCTAGTCAAGAGACCCAGTACTTC
J: TRBJ2-1; V: TRBV11-3; length: 13; D: .; size: .; CDR3: CASSLDQGREQFF; DNA: TGTGCCAGCAGCTTAGATCAGGGCCGGGAGCAGTTCTTC
J: TRBJ2-1; V: TRBV5-6; length: 13; D: .; size: .; CDR3: CASSLESGNEQFF; DNA: TGTGCCAGCAGCTTGGAATCCGGGAATGAGCAGTTCTTC
J: TRBJ2-1; V: TRBV5-1; length: 15; D: .; size: few; CDR3: CASSPGWSSYNEQFF; DNA: TGCGCCAGCAGCCCGGGGTGGAGCTCCTACAATGAGCAGTTCTTC
J: TRBJ2-2; V: TRBV19; length: 14; D: .; size: .; CDR3: CASSRAPDSGELFF; DNA: TGTGCCAGTAGCAGGGCACCCGATTCCGGGGAGCTGTTTTTT
J: TRBJ2-5; V: TRBV27; length: 16; D: .; size: .; CDR3: CASSPYRVGVGETQYF; DNA: TGTGCCAGCAGTCCATACAGGGTCGGGGTAGGAGAGACCCAGTACTTC
J: TRBJ2-7; V: TRBV11-2; length: 14; D: .; size: .; CDR3: CASSFLGEGGGADF; DNA: TGTGCCAGCAGCTTCTTGGGGGAGGGCGGGGGCGCCGACTTC
J: TRBJ1-1; V: TRBV7-6; length: 16; D: TRBD1; size: .; CDR3: CASSFGQGAVYTEAFF; DNA: TGTGCCAGCAGCTTTGGCCAGGGGGCGGTTTACACTGAAGCTTTCTTT
J: TRBJ1-1; V: TRBV5-6; length: 17; D: .; size: .; CDR3: CASSFLAPGGGNTEAFF; DNA: TGTGCCAGCAGCTTTCTTGCCCCTGGGGGGGGCAACACTGAAGCTTTCTTT
J: TRBJ1-1; V: TRBV2; length: 14; D: TRBD1; size: .; CDR3: CASRSTGGNTEAFF; DNA: TGTGCCAGCAGGAGCACAGGGGGCAACACTGAAGCTTTCTTT
J: TRBJ2-1; V: TRBV27; length: 15; D: TRBD2; size: .; CDR3: CASSLGTSGNNEQFF; DNA: TGTGCCAGCAGTTTAGGGACTAGCGGAAACAATGAGCAGTTCTTC
J: TRBJ1-3; V: TRBV5-5; length: 16; D: .; size: .; CDR3: CASQTKSGAEGNTIYF; DNA: TGTGCCAGCCAAACCAAGTCAGGGGCCGAAGGAAACACCATATATTTT
J: TRBJ2-3; V: TRBV5-4; length: 14; D: TRBD1; size: few; CDR3: CASSFRQGPDTQYF; DNA: TGTGCCAGCAGCTTTAGACAGGGTCCAGATACGCAGTATTTT
J: TRBJ2-1; V: TRBV5-4; length: 14; D: TRBD2; size: .; CDR3: CASSLRGAYNEQFF; DNA: TGTGCCAGCAGCTTGCGGGGGGCCTACAATGAGCAGTTCTTC
J: TRBJ2-5; V: TRBV27; length: 13; D: .; size: .; CDR3: CASSLLGGETQYF; DNA: TGTGCCAGCAGTTTACTAGGGGGAGAGACCCAGTACTTC
J: TRBJ2-5; V: TRBV5-4; length: 15; D: TRBD2; size: .; CDR3: CASSLDPGGQETQYF; DNA: TGTGCCAGCAGCTTGGATCCGGGAGGCCAAGAGACCCAGTACTTC
J: TRBJ2-1; V: TRBV5-6; length: 16; D: TRBD2; size: .; CDR3: CASSYTGGRSYNEQFF; DNA: TGTGCCAGCAGTTACACGGGGGGTAGATCCTACAATGAGCAGTTCTTC
J: TRBJ2-3; V: TRBV11-3; length: 12; D: .; size: once; CDR3: CASSLLTGTQYF; DNA: TGTGCCAGCAGCTTATTAACGGGTACGCAGTATTTT
J: TRBJ2-1; V: TRBV5-1; length: 15; D: .; size: once; CDR3: CASSQDLSSYNEQFF; DNA: TGCGCCAGCAGCCAGGACTTGAGCTCCTACAATGAGCAGTTCTTC
J: TRBJ2-7; V: TRBV11-3; length: 14; D: .; size: .; CDR3: CASSLGRTSGEQYF; DNA: TGTGCCAGCAGCTTAGGGCGGACCTCGGGGGAGCAGTACTTC
J: TRBJ1-6; V: TRBV5-6; length: 13; D: TRBD1; size: .; CDR3: CASSRQGNSPLHF; DNA: TGTGCCAGCAGTAGACAGGGGAATTCACCCCTCCACTTT
J: TRBJ1-4; V: TRBV18; length: 14; D: .; size: .; CDR3: CASSQTATNEKLFF; DNA: TGTGCCAGCTCGCAAACAGCAACTAATGAAAAACTGTTTTTT
J: TRBJ2-7; V: TRBV5-1; length: 14; D: TRBD1; size: .; CDR3: CASSLGTAPYEQYF; DNA: TGCGCCAGCAGCCTGGGGACAGCTCCCTACGAGCAGTACTTC
J: TRBJ1-2; V: TRBV5-1; length: 14; D: .; size: few; CDR3: CASSPSGGNYGYTF; DNA: TGCGCCAGCAGCCCCAGTGGAGGGAACTATGGCTACACCTTC
J: TRBJ2-1; V: TRBV10-3; length: 17; D: .; size: few; CDR3: CAISVSRGPITYNEQFF; DNA: TGTGCCATCAGTGTTTCCAGGGGCCCCATCACCTACAATGAGCAGTTCTTC
J: TRBJ1-2; V: TRBV6-5; length: 13; D: .; size: .; CDR3: CASYGQLNYGYTF; DNA: TGTGCCAGTTACGGACAACTTAACTATGGCTACACCTTC
J: TRBJ2-5; V: TRBV11-2; length: 13; D: .; size: .; CDR3: CASSKGVRETQYF; DNA: TGTGCCAGCAGTAAAGGGGTCCGGGAGACCCAGTACTTC
J: TRBJ2-3; V: TRBV7-2; length: 11; D: .; size: .; CDR3: CASSLFDTRYF; DNA: TGTGCCAGCAGCTTATTCGATACGCGGTATTTT
J: TRBJ1-5; V: TRBV10-2; length: 14; D: .; size: few; CDR3: CASSPGQLNQPQHF; DNA: TGCGCCAGCAGCCCAGGACAACTCAATCAGCCCCAGCATTTT
J: TRBJ2-7; V: TRBV5-4; length: 16; D: TRBD2; size: .; CDR3: CASSLATSGDSYEQYF; DNA: TGTGCCAGCAGCTTGGCGACTAGCGGGGACTCCTACGAGCAGTACTTC
J: TRBJ1-1; V: TRBV7-9; length: 16; D: TRBD1; size: .; CDR3: CASSLRQGKANTEAFF; DNA: TGTGCCAGCAGCTTACGACAGGGGAAGGCGAACACTGAAGCTTTCTTT
J: TRBJ2-3; V: TRBV7-2; length: 16; D: .; size: .; CDR3: CASSFFALEDTDTQYF; DNA: TGTGCCAGCAGCTTCTTCGCACTGGAGGACACAGATACGCAGTATTTT
J: TRBJ2-7; V: TRBV2; length: 16; D: TRBD1; size: .; CDR3: CASSEAPGQGRYEQYF; DNA: TGTGCCAGCAGTGAAGCGCCAGGACAGGGTCGGTACGAGCAGTACTTC
J: TRBJ1-1; V: TRBV6-6; length: 12; D: .; size: .; CDR3: CASAQGGTEAFF; DNA: TGTGCCAGCGCTCAGGGAGGGACTGAAGCTTTCTTT
J: TRBJ2-3; V: TRBV6-5; length: 15; D: TRBD1; size: .; CDR3: CASSYVDRGKDTQYF; DNA: TGTGCCAGCAGTTACGTGGACAGGGGTAAAGATACGCAGTATTTT
J: TRBJ1-6; V: TRBV14; length: 18; D: TRBD1; size: .; CDR3: CASSQEGGRGPLTQPLHF; DNA: TGTGCCAGCAGCCAAGAAGGGGGCCGGGGACCGCTCACCCAACCCCTCCACTTT
J: TRBJ1-6; V: TRBV6-1; length: 13; D: .; size: .; CDR3: CASRNRDNSPLHF; DNA: TGTGCCAGCCGAAACAGGGATAATTCACCCCTCCACTTT
J: TRBJ2-7; V: TRBV27; length: 15; D: TRBD1; size: .; CDR3: CASSLEGQGGYEQYF; DNA: TGTGCCAGCAGTTTGGAGGGACAGGGGGGATACGAGCAGTACTTC
J: TRBJ2-1; V: TRBV7-8; length: 14; D: .; size: .; CDR3: CASSLGVTYNEQFF; DNA: TGTGCCAGCAGCTTAGGTGTAACCTACAATGAGCAGTTCTTC
J: TRBJ2-5; V: TRBV19; length: 13; D: TRBD2; size: .; CDR3: CASQPSGQETQYF; DNA: TGTGCCAGCCAGCCTAGCGGACAAGAGACCCAGTACTTC
J: TRBJ1-6; V: TRBV11-1; length: 14; D: .; size: .; CDR3: CASSGLNRNSPLHF; DNA: TGTGCCAGCAGTGGCCTCAACAGAAATTCACCCCTCCACTTT
J: TRBJ1-1; V: TRBV5-1; length: 14; D: .; size: .; CDR3: CASSLGGGGTEAFF; DNA: TGCGCCAGCAGCTTGGGGGGGGGCGGCACTGAAGCTTTCTTT
J: TRBJ1-1; V: TRBV7-2; length: 14; D: .; size: .; CDR3: CASSGTSVSTEAFF; DNA: TGTGCCAGCAGCGGGACTTCTGTGAGCACTGAAGCTTTCTTT
J: TRBJ1-5; V: TRBV30; length: 13; D: .; size: few; CDR3: CAWSGREDQPQHF; DNA: TGTGCCTGGAGTGGGCGGGAGGATCAGCCCCAGCATTTT
J: TRBJ2-7; V: TRBV7-2; length: 13; D: .; size: .; CDR3: CASSLRGPYEQYF; DNA: TGTGCCAGCAGCTTAAGGGGTCCCTACGAGCAGTACTTC
J: TRBJ1-2; V: TRBV6-6; length: 14; D: .; size: .; CDR3: CASSYDQRDYGYTF; DNA: TGTGCCAGCAGTTATGATCAGCGAGACTATGGCTACACCTTC
J: TRBJ1-5; V: TRBV2; length: 14; D: .; size: few; CDR3: CASSLGGQGQPQHF; DNA: TGTGCCAGCAGTCTGGGGGGGCAAGGTCAGCCCCAGCATTTT
J: TRBJ2-1; V: TRBV25-1; length: 12; D: TRBD1; size: .; CDR3: CASGDRPNEQFF; DNA: TGTGCCAGCGGGGACAGACCCAATGAGCAGTTCTTC
J: TRBJ2-1; V: TRBV5-1; length: 16; D: .; size: few; CDR3: CASSLSAADRYNEQFF; DNA: TGCGCCAGCAGCTTGTCCGCAGCGGACCGCTACAATGAGCAGTTCTTC